The TCR beta chain under discussion was sequenced for a study of blood T cell repertoires in COVID-19. On the study more broadly: Sources were T cells, B-cell-depleted T cells, or PBMCs; the material itself was cDNA or gDNA.

Individuals drawn from 24 US areas were about 18 to 89 years old. Categorization into cohorts depended on clinical history that participants reported. Donors in Cohort 3 who had recovered were those with two negative PCRs, healthcare professional clearance, or resolution of their symptoms. Trimming cost V 0 bases and J 3 bases, with 11 bases left between them. Germline V gives CDR1 LGHDT, CDR2 YNNKEL (reference sequence). The CDR3 runs 15 residues. Sequenced by immunoSEQ multiplex PCR; TCRdb stores in-frame clones only, minus some. The table lists a few hundred thousand clones, roughly nine tenths of them singletons.

This sequence was found in a woman aged 25 to 39 who had recovered from COVID-19. The sample comprised PBMCs or T cells enriched from blood (not recorded which). The rearrangement uses TRBV3-1 (or the pseudogene TRBV3-2) and TRBJ1-1; D perhaps matches TRBD1 (6 bases). The CDR3 loop reads CASSQEKGGDTEAFF. The CDR3 DNA is TGTGCCAGCAGCCAAGAGAAAGGGGGGGACACTGAAGCTTTCTTT.